This T cell receptor (beta chain) stems from a study of CD8 T cells in ankylosing spondylitis. Germline-derived CDR1 and CDR2 are SGHTA and FQGNSA. The CDR3 length is 13 residues. V lost 2 bases to trimming and J lost 5 bases, with 7 bases between them. Details on this clonotype: Its antigen is currently unknown.

General study findings and limits: Made up of fewer than ten highly homologous variants, a TCR beta motif appeared characteristic of ankylosing spondylitis blood. Before this, some motif variants had been reported in reactive arthritis synovial fluid and blood.

Quantitative barcoded 5'-RACE was used to prepare TCR beta libraries. TCRdb itself ran the 5' RACE reads through MiXCR, one entry per CDR3 protein. The sample includes some 800,000 distinct CDR3 sequences, about 10% of them seen just once. Sequenced: blood, either unsorted or a sorted T cell fraction (not recorded which). The gene calls are TRBV7-2 and TRBJ1-5; D gene ambiguous. The sequence derives from a male donor with ankylosing spondylitis. For the CDR3, the DNA is TGTGCCAGCAGCTTACTAAAGGATCAGCCCCAGCATTTT. It specifies CASSLLKDQPQHF.